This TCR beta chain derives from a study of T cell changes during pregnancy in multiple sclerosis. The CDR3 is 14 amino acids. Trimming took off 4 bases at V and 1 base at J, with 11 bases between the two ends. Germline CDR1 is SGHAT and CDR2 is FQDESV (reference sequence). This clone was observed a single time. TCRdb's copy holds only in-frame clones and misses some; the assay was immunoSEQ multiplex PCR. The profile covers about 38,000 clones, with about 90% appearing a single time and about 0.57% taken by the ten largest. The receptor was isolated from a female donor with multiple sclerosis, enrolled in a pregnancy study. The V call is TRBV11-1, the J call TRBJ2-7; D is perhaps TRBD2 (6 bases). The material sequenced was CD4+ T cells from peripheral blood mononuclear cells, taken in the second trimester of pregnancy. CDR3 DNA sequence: TGTGCCAGCAGCTCGGGACTGTCTTCCTACGAGCAGTACTTC. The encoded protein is CASSSGLSSYEQYF.